The T cell receptor beta chain under discussion was sequenced for a study of neurological immune-mediated disorders. The CDR3 contains 15 residues. V shed 4 bases, J shed 2 bases, and the junction held 3 bases outside the gene matches. Germline CDR1 SGHRS, CDR2 YFSETQ. A single record per CDR3 protein comes from TCRdb applying MiXCR to the 5' RACE reads. This table holds 87,000 or so distinct CDR3 sequences, under 4.5% found once. This clonotype came up many times. This TCR was sampled from a woman in her forties or fifties with multiple sclerosis. Sequencing input: PBMCs. The chain has TRBV5-1 and TRBJ2-7, with 13 positions matching TRBD2. For the CDR3, the DNA is TGCGCCAGCAGCCCGACTAGCGGGGGGACCTACGAGCAGTACTTC. This codes for CASSPTSGGTYEQYF.